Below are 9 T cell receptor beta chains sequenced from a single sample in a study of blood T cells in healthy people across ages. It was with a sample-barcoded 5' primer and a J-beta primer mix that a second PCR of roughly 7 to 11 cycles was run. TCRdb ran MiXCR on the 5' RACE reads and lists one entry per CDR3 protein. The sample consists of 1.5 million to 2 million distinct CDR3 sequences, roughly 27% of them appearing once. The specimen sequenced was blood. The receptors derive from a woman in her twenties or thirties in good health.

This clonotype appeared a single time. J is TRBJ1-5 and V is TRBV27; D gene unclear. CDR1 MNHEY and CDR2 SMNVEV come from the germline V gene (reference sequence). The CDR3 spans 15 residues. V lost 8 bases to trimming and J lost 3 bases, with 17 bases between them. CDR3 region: CASALLDGFNQPQHF. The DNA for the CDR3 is TGTGCCAGCGCCTTATTGGACGGATTCAATCAGCCCCAGCATTTT.

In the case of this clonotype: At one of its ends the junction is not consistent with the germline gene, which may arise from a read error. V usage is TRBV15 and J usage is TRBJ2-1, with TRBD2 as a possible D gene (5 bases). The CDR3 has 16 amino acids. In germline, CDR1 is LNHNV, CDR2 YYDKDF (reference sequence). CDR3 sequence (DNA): TGTGCCACCAGCTCCAGAGGGCTTATACCCTACAATAAGCAGTTCTTC. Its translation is CATSSRGLIPYNKQFF.

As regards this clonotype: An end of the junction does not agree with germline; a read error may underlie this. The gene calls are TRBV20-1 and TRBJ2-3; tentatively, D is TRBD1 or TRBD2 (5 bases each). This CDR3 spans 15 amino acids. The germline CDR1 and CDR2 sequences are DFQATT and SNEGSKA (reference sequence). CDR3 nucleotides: TGCAGTGCTCGGGACCCGTCGGTTCACACAGATACACAGTATTTT. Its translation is CSARDPSVHTDTQYF.

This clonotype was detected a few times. DNA for the CDR3: TGTGCCAGCAGCGCCTACCCCGGGACTACAAACAATGAGCAGTTCTTC. This gives the protein CASSAYPGTTNNEQFF. This sequence joins TRBV7-2 and TRBJ2-1; 7 nucleotides agree with TRBD2. The ends lost 5 bases at V and 5 bases at J; junction bases unmatched: 12. CDR1 SGHTA and CDR2 FQGNSA come from the germline V gene. The CDR3 length is 16 residues.

The CDR3 loop is CASKGRGQDNEQFF. CDR3 nucleotides: TGTGCCAGCAAGGGGAGGGGGCAGGACAATGAGCAGTTCTTC. This chain links TRBV2 with TRBJ2-1; the D gene could be TRBD1 or TRBD2 (7 bases each). Germline-derived CDR1 and CDR2 are SNHLY and FYNNEI. V lost 7 bases to trimming and J lost 5 bases, with 15 bases between them. This CDR3 has 14 residues.

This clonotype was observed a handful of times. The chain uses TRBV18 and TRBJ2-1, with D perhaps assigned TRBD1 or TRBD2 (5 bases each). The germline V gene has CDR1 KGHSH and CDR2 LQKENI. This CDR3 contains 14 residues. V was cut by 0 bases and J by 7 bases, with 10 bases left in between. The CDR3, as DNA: TGTGCCAGCTCACCACCGGCCGGGGCAAATGAGCAGTTCTTC. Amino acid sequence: CASSPPAGANEQFF.

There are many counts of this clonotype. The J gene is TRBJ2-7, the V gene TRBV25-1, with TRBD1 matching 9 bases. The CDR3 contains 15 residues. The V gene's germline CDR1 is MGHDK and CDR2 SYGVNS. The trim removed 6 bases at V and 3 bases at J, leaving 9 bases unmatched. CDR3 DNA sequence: TGTGCCAGCAGCGGTTCCGGGACAGGGATCTACGAGCAGTACTTC. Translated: CASSGSGTGIYEQYF.

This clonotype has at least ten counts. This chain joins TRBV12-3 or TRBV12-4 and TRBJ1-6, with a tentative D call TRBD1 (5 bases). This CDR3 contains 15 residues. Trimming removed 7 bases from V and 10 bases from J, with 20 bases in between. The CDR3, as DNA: TGTGCCAGCACCACCCTGCGGGTAGGGGAATCACCCCTCCACTTT. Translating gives CASTTLRVGESPLHF.

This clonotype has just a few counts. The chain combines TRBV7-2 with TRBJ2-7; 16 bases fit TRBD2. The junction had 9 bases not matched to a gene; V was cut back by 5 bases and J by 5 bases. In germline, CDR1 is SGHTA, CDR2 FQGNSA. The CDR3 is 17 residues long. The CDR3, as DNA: TGTGCCAGCAGCCCCCAGGGACTAGCGGGAGGGCCGAACGAGCAGTACTTC. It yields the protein CASSPQGLAGGPNEQYF.